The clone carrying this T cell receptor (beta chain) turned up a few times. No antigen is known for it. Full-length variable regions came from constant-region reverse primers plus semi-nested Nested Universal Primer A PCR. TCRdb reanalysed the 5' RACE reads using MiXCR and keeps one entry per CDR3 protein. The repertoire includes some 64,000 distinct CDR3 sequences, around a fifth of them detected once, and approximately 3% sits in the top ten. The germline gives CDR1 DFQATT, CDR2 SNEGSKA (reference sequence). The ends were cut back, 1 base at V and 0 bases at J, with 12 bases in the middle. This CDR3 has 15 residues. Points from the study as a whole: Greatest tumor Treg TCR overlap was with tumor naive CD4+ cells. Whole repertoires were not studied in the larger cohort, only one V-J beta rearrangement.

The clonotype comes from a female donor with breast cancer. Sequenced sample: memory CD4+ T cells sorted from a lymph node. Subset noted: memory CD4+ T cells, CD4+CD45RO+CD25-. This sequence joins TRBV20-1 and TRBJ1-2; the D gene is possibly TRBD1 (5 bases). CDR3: CSARATRATNYGYTF. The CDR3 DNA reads TGCAGTGCTAGAGCCACCAGGGCGACTAACTATGGCTACACCTTC.